Listed here is a single T cell receptor beta chain. Its antigen is still unknown. The CDR3 sequence is 13 residues long. Per the germline V gene, CDR1 is LNHDA and CDR2 is SQIVND (reference sequence). Trimming stripped 6 bases from V and 7 bases from J, with 15 bases between. Only in-frame clones appear in the TCRdb table, and some are missing; sequencing was by immunoSEQ multiplex PCR. The sample comprises some 2.1 million clones, about 95% of which are singletons, and 0.85% to 1.3% rests with the top ten. The data belong to a study of shared clonotypes between healthy human individuals. General study points: Apart from blood, nothing was sampled; tissue repertoires likely differ. Naive CD4 clonotypes were shared across several donors at approximately 5.3%.

The naive CD8 population came from CD45RO-negative cells selected for CCR7, without terminally differentiated effector memory CD45RA+ cells. The specimen sequenced was naive CD8+ T cells sorted from blood. This clonotype was obtained from a man between 18 and 29 years old in good health. This rearrangement joins TRBV19 to TRBJ1-1; TRBD1 is a possible D gene (6 bases). This CDR3 is CASRLGGAVEAFF. Written as DNA, the CDR3 is TGTGCCAGTAGGCTAGGGGGGGCGGTTGAAGCTTTCTTT.